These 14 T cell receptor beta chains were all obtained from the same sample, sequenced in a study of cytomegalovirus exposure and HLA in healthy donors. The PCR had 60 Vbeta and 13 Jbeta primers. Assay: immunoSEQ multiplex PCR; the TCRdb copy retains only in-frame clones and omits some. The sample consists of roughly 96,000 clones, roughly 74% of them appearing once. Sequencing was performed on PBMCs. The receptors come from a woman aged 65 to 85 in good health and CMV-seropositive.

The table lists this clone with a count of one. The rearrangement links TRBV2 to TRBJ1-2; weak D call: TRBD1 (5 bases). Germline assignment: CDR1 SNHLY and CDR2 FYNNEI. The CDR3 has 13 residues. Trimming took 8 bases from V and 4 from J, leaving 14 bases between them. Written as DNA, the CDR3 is TGTGCCAGCGTGGGGGGGACTAGCTATGGCTACACCTTC. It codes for CASVGGTSYGYTF.

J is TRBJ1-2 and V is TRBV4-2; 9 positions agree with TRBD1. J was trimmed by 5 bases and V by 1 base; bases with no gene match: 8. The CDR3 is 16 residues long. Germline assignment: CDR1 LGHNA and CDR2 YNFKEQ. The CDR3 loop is CASSQVGTGNKYGYTF. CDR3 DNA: TGTGCCAGCAGCCAAGTCGGGACAGGGAACAAGTATGGCTACACCTTC.

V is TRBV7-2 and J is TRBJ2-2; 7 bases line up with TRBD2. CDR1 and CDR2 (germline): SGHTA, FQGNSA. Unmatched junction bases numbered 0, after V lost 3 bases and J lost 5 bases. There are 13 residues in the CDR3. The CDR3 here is CASSLGGTGELFF. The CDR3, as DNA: TGTGCCAGCAGCTTGGGAGGGACCGGGGAGCTGTTTTTT. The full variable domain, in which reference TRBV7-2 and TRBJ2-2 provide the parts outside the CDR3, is GAGVSQSPSNKVTEKGKDVELRCDPISGHTALYWYRQSLGQGLEFLIYFQGNSAPDKSGLPSDRFSAERTGGSVSTLTIQRTQQEDSAVYLCASSLGGTGELFFGEGSRLTVL.

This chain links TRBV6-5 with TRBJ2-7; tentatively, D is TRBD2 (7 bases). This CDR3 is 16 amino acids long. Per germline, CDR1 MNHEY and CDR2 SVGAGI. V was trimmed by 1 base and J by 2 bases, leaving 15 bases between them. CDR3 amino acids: CASSYFGGGPPYEQYF. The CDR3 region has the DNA TGTGCCAGCAGTTACTTCGGCGGGGGCCCCCCCTACGAGCAGTACTTC.

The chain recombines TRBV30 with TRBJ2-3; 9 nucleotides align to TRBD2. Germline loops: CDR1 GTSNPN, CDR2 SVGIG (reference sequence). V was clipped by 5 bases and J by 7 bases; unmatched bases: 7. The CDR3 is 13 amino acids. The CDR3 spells CAWSGTSINTQYF. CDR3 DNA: TGTGCCTGGTCGGGGACTAGCATAAATACGCAGTATTTT.

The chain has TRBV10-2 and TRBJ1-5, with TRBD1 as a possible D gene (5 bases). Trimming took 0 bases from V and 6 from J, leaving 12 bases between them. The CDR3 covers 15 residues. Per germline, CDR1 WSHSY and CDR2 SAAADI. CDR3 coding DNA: TGCGCCAGCAGTGAGTCGGCGCAGGGTCCTCAGCCCCAGCATTTT. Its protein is CASSESAQGPQPQHF.

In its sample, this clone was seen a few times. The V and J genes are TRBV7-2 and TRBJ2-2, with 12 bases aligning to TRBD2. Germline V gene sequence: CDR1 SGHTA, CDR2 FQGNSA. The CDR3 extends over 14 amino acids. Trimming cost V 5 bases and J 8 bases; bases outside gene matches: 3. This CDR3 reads CASSRTSGEGELFF. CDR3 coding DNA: TGTGCCAGCAGCCGGACTAGCGGGGAGGGGGAGCTGTTTTTT.

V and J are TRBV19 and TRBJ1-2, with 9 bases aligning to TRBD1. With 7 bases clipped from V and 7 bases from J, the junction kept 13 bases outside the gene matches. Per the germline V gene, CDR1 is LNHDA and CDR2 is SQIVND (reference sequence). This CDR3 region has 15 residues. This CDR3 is CASNSDRGFFGGYTF. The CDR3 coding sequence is TGTGCCAGTAACAGTGACAGGGGGTTCTTCGGTGGCTACACCTTC.

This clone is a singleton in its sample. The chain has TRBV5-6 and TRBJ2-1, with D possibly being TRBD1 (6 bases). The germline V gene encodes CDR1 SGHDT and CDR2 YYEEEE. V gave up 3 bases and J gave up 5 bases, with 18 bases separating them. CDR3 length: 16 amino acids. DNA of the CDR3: TGTGCCAGCAGCTCCCAGACAGGCCAGACCAACAATGAGCAGTTCTTC. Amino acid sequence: CASSSQTGQTNNEQFF.

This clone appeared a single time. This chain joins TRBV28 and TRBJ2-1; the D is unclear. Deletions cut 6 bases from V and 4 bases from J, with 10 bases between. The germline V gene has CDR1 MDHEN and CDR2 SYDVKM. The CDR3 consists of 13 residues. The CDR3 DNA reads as TGTGCCAGCAGGCTCCTTACTTACAATGAGCAGTTCTTC. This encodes CASRLLTYNEQFF.

DNA of the CDR3: TGCGCCAGCAGCCCAGGGGGCGGGAATGAGCAGTTCTTC. It is translated as CASSPGGGNEQFF. V gene TRBV10-2 combines with J gene TRBJ2-1, with TRBD1 identical over 8 bases. Germline V CDR1 and CDR2: WSHSY, SAAADI. Trimming took 6 bases from V and 7 from J; bases not matched to a gene: 5. This CDR3 comprises 13 residues.

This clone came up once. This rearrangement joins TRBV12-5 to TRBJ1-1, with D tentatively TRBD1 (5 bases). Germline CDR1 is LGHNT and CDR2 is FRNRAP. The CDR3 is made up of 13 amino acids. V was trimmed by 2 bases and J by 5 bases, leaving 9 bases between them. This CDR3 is CASGLFGGTEAFF. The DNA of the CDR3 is TGTGCTAGTGGTTTGTTCGGGGGGACTGAAGCTTTCTTT.

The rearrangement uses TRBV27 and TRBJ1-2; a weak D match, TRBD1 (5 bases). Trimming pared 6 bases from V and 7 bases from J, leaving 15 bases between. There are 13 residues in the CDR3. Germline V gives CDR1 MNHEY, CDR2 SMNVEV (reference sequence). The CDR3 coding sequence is TGTGCCAGCAGCCACCAGGGTAACGTTGGCTACACCTTC. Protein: CASSHQGNVGYTF.

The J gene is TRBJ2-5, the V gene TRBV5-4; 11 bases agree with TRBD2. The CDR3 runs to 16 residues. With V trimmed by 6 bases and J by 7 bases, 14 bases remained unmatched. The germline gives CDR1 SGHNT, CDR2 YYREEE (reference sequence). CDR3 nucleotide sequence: TGTGCCAGCACGGCTAGCGGGAGGAGGGGGTGGATGACCCAGTACTTC. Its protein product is CASTASGRRGWMTQYF.